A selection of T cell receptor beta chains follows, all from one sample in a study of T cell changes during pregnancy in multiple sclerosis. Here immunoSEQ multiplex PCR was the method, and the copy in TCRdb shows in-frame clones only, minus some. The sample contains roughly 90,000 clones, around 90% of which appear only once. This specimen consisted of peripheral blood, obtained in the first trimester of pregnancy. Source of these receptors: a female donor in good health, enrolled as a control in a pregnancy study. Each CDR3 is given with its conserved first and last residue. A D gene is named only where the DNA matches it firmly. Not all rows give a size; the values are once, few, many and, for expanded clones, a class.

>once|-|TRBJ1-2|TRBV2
CASFPDGGIYGYTF
TGTGCCAGCTTTCCTGATGGGGGGATCTATGGCTACACCTTC
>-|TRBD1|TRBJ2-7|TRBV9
CASSVGGGQGVYEQYF
TGTGCCAGCAGCGTAGGGGGGGGACAGGGGGTCTACGAGCAGTACTTC
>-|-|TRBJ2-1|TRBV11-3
CASSLGSGWPSSYNEQFF
TGTGCCAGCAGCTTAGGGAGCGGGTGGCCGAGCTCCTACAATGAGCAGTTCTTC
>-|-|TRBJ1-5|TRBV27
CASSLAPGGNQPQHF
TGTGCCAGCAGCCTGGCCCCGGGGGGGAATCAGCCCCAGCATTTT
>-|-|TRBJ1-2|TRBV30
CAWLGAGSGYTF
TGTGCGTGGTTAGGAGCAGGGTCTGGCTACACCTTC
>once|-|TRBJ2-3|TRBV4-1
CASSQGRGIGIDTQYF
TGCGCCAGCAGCCAAGGACGGGGTATTGGGATAGATACGCAGTATTTT
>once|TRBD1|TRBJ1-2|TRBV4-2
CASSQPARQGVVNYGYTF
TGTGCCAGCAGCCAACCGGCTCGACAGGGGGTCGTGAACTATGGCTACACCTTC
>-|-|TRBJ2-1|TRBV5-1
CASSLSFHNEQFF
TGCGCCAGCAGCTTAAGCTTCCACAATGAGCAGTTCTTC
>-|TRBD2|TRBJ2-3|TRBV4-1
CASSGAGVTDTQYF
TGCGCCAGCAGCGGCGCGGGGGTAACAGATACGCAGTATTTT
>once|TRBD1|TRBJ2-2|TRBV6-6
CASSYDRGKVGELFF
TGTGCCAGCAGTTACGACAGGGGGAAGGTCGGGGAGCTGTTTTTT
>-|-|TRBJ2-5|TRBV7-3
CASSSTQGRAQYF
TGTGCCAGCAGCTCCACACAGGGAAGGGCCCAGTACTTC
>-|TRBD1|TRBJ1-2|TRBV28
CASRKKGQANYGYTF
TGTGCCAGTCGGAAAAAGGGACAGGCAAACTATGGCTACACCTTC
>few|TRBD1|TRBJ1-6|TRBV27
CASSFLDRTNSPLHF
TGTGCCAGCAGTTTCCTGGACAGGACCAATTCACCCCTCCACTTT
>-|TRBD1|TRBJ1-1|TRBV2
CASSYRGLNTEAFF
TGTGCCAGCAGTTACAGGGGGCTAAACACTGAAGCTTTCTTT
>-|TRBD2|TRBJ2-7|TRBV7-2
CASSRTSGGSYEQYF
TGTGCCAGCAGTCGTACTAGCGGGGGTTCTTACGAGCAGTACTTC
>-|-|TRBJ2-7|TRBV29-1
CSVEGIDAGESPYEQYF
TGCAGCGTTGAAGGGATCGACGCCGGGGAGTCTCCCTACGAGCAGTACTTC
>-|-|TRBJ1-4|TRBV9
CASSVAGATNEKLFF
TGTGCCAGCAGCGTAGCGGGGGCAACTAATGAAAAACTGTTTTTT
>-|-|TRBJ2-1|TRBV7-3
CASSLDPYYNEQFF
TGTGCCAGCAGCTTAGATCCCTATTACAATGAGCAGTTCTTC
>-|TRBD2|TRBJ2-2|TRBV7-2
CASSFSGGYTGELFF
TGTGCCAGCAGCTTTAGCGGGGGCTACACCGGGGAGCTGTTTTTT
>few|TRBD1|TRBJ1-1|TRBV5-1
CASSVTGGYDTEAFF
TGCGCCAGCAGCGTGACAGGGGGCTATGACACTGAAGCTTTCTTT
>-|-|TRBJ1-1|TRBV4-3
CASSQGRGNEAFF
TGCGCCAGCAGCCAAGGGAGAGGCAATGAAGCTTTCTTT
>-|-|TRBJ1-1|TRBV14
CASSAGARDTEAFF
TGTGCCAGCAGCGCGGGGGCAAGGGACACTGAAGCTTTCTTT
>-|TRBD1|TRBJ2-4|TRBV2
CASSATGSKNIQYF
TGTGCCAGCAGCGCGACAGGGTCCAAAAACATTCAGTACTTC
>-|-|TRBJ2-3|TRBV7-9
CASSPRGGTDTQYF
TGTGCCAGCAGCCCGAGGGGGGGGACAGATACGCAGTATTTT
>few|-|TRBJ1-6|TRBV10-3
CASNGGQNSPLHF
TGTGCCTCGAATGGGGGACAAAATTCACCCCTCCACTTT
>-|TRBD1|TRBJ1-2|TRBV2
CASQRRQGAGYTF
TGTGCCAGCCAAAGGCGTCAGGGGGCCGGCTACACCTTC
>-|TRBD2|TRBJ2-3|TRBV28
CASSFGGRTDTQYF
TGTGCCAGCAGTTTTGGCGGGAGAACAGATACGCAGTATTTT
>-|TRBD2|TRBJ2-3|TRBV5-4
CASKGRGGTDTQYF
TGTGCCAGCAAAGGCCGGGGGGGCACAGATACGCAGTATTTT
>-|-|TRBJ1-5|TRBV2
CASSSNPRSNQPQHF
TGTGCCAGCAGCTCCAATCCACGGAGCAATCAGCCCCAGCATTTT
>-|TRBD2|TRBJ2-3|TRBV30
CAWTLGGAADTQYF
TGTGCCTGGACCCTCGGGGGGGCCGCAGATACGCAGTATTTT
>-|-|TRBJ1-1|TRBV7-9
CASSLGSGTEAFF
TGTGCCAGCAGCTTAGGTAGCGGGACTGAAGCTTTCTTT
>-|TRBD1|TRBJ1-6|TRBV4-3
CASSPGQLNSPLHF
TGCGCCAGCAGCCCGGGACAGTTAAATTCACCCCTCCACTTT
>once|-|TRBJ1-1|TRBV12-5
CASGLVSGGLNTEAFF
TGTGCTAGTGGTTTGGTATCAGGAGGCCTGAACACTGAAGCTTTCTTT
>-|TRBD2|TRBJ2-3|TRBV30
CAWAASGSTDTQYF
TGTGCCTGGGCCGCTAGCGGGAGCACAGATACGCAGTATTTT
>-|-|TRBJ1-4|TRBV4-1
CASSQDQGLGEKLFF
TGCGCCAGCAGCCAAGATCAGGGGCTGGGAGAAAAACTGTTTTTT
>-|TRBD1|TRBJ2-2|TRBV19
CASSWGQGTGGELFF
TGTGCCAGTAGTTGGGGACAGGGGACTGGCGGGGAGCTGTTTTTT
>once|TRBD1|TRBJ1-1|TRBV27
CASSFRDSNTEAFF
TGTGCCAGCAGTTTTCGGGACAGCAACACTGAAGCTTTCTTT
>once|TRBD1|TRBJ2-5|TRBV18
CASSPNRGETQYF
TGTGCCAGCTCACCAAACAGGGGGGAGACCCAGTACTTC
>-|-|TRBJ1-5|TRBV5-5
CASSLAGGGNQPQHF
TGTGCCAGCAGCTTGGCCGGGGGGGGGAATCAGCCCCAGCATTTT
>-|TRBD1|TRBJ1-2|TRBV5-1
CASSRIDRQGRYGYTF
TGCGCCAGCAGCCGAATCGACCGACAGGGGCGCTATGGCTACACCTTC
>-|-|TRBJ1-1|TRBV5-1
CASRPGHLNTEAFF
TGCGCCAGCAGGCCGGGACACTTGAACACTGAAGCTTTCTTT
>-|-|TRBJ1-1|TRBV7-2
CASRSFMNTEAFF
TGTGCCAGCAGGAGCTTCATGAACACTGAAGCTTTCTTT